The 20 T cell receptor beta chains below come from one sample, sequenced in a study of blood T cell repertoires in COVID-19. TCRdb's copy holds only in-frame clones and misses some; the assay was immunoSEQ multiplex PCR. Counted here are about 360,000 clones, roughly 90% occurring once; the ten biggest clones make up roughly 7.2%. Specimen: peripheral blood. The source of these receptors is a woman aged 55-75 years with COVID-19, enrolled during active disease.

The V call is TRBV5-4, the J call TRBJ1-1; D unresolved. V was trimmed by 2 bases and J by 5 bases, leaving 13 bases between them. The germline V gene encodes CDR1 SGHNT and CDR2 YYREEE (reference sequence). This CDR3 spans 14 amino acids. CDR3 sequence reads: CASSFRGGETEAFF. The CDR3 bases are TGTGCCAGCAGCTTTCGGGGAGGAGAGACTGAAGCTTTCTTT.

The rearrangement links TRBV7-2 to TRBJ1-2; D gene uncertain. Deletions cut 5 bases from V and 6 bases from J, with 13 bases between. Per the germline V gene, CDR1 is SGHTA and CDR2 is FQGNSA. CDR3 length equals 13 residues. The CDR3: CASSPVGGNGYTF. CDR3 DNA sequence: TGTGCCAGCAGCCCCGTTGGAGGAAATGGCTACACCTTC.

The gene calls are TRBV6-5 and TRBJ1-2, with no clear D. This CDR3 comprises 14 residues. Per germline, CDR1 MNHEY and CDR2 SVGAGI. V was trimmed by 0 bases and J by 4 bases, leaving 9 bases between them. DNA for the CDR3: TGTGCCAGCAGTTACTCGGAGGGCACCTATGGCTACACCTTC. Translating it yields CASSYSEGTYGYTF.

The chain recombines TRBV6-4 with TRBJ2-6; the D gene is possibly TRBD1 (5 bases). There are 15 residues in the CDR3. CDR1 and CDR2 from the germline V gene are MRHNA and SNTAGT. The V gene lost 8 bases and the J gene lost 8 bases, with 19 bases spanning the gap. Written as DNA, the CDR3 is TGTGCCAGCGCCCGCGACAGCCTCTGGCCCAACGTCCTGACTTTC. It codes for CASARDSLWPNVLTF.

This chain uses TRBV19 with TRBJ1-6, with 8 bases that match TRBD1. V lost 5 bases, J lost 2 bases, and 8 bases stayed unmatched. The CDR3 is 17 amino acids. Germline values: CDR1 LNHDA, CDR2 SQIVND (reference sequence). CDR3 sequence (DNA): TGTGCCAGTAGTGTCGGACAGGGTGGGGCCTATAATTCACCCCTCCACTTT. Translating it yields CASSVGQGGAYNSPLHF.

This clone has a single count. The chain recombines TRBV6-6 with TRBJ1-1; the D is unclear. From germline, CDR1 is MNHNY and CDR2 SVGAGI (reference sequence). V shed 7 bases and J shed 1 base, with 13 bases lying between them. The CDR3 is 14 residues long. The CDR3 bases are TGTGCCAGCACCCGGGAGGCCGGGAACACTGAAGCTTTCTTT. Protein: CASTREAGNTEAFF.

With regard to this clone: In the same sample, other DNA sequences code for this CDR3. The rearrangement uses TRBV10-3 and TRBJ2-3; 15 bases agree with TRBD2. V lost 6 bases, J lost 3 bases, and 1 base stayed unmatched. This CDR3 has 15 amino acids. The germline gives CDR1 ENHRY, CDR2 SYGVKD. CDR3 DNA sequence: TGTGCCATCAGCGGGACTAGCGGGGGGACAGATACGCAGTATTTT. It translates to CAISGTSGGTDTQYF.

The chain joins TRBV10-1 to TRBJ2-1; 10 nucleotides align to TRBD2. Unmatched junction bases numbered 10, after V lost 5 bases and J lost 6 bases. Germline V gene lookup returns CDR1 WNHNN and CDR2 SYGVQD (reference sequence). This CDR3 is built from 16 residues. The CDR3 region is CASSTYGLADTNEQFF. CDR3 nucleotide sequence: TGCGCCAGCAGTACCTACGGACTAGCGGACACCAATGAGCAGTTCTTC.

This rearrangement joins TRBV5-5 to TRBJ2-3; D is possibly TRBD1 (5 bases). The CDR3 runs to 14 residues. From germline, CDR1 is SGHKS and CDR2 YYEKEE (reference sequence). Trimming removed 2 bases from V and 5 bases from J, with 12 bases in between. The CDR3 spells CASSFARVVDTQYF. DNA for the CDR3: TGTGCCAGCAGCTTCGCCAGGGTGGTAGATACGCAGTATTTT.

The chain combines TRBV30 with TRBJ1-6, with TRBD1 as a possible D gene (6 bases). With 2 bases removed from V and 7 bases from J, the gap between germline ends came to 9 bases. The germline V gene has CDR1 GTSNPN and CDR2 SVGIG (reference sequence). The CDR3 has 13 residues. For the CDR3, the DNA is TGTGCCTGGAGTAACAGGGTCAATTCACCCCTCCACTTT. Protein product: CAWSNRVNSPLHF.

The V call is TRBV11-2, the J call TRBJ2-2; 7 positions agree with TRBD1. The CDR3 consists of 17 residues. Germline V gene sequence: CDR1 SGHAT, CDR2 FQNNGV. J gave up 7 bases and V 5 bases, and 16 bases lay outside the gene matches. CDR3 amino acids: CASSLRGGQWSIGELFF. The CDR3 nucleotides are TGTGCCAGCAGCCTCCGAGGGGGACAGTGGTCCATCGGGGAGCTGTTTTTT.

The rearrangement links TRBV25-1 to TRBJ2-3, with D perhaps TRBD2 (6 bases). Germline V gene data show CDR1 as MGHDK and CDR2 as SYGVNS. Trimming left V 1 base short and J 1 base short, with 18 bases between. The CDR3 runs to 18 residues. The CDR3 DNA is TGTGCCAGCAGTGAATCTATCCGATGGGACTGGGGCACAGATACGCAGTATTTT. This gives the protein CASSESIRWDWGTDTQYF.

The chain joins TRBV6-6 to TRBJ1-1; D remains ambiguous. In germline, CDR1 is MNHNY, CDR2 SVGAGI (reference sequence). The V gene lost 5 bases and the J gene lost 1 base, with 8 bases spanning the gap. CDR3 length: 13 residues. The CDR3 DNA reads TGTGCCAGCAGTCTGGCTTCGAACACTGAAGCTTTCTTT. Encoded protein: CASSLASNTEAFF.

J is TRBJ2-3 and V is TRBV10-3; 8 nucleotides align to TRBD2. The CDR3 sequence is 15 residues long. The V and J ends lost 6 bases and 0 bases, in that order; junction bases with no gene match: 5. CDR1 ENHRY and CDR2 SYGVKD come from the germline V gene. In DNA, the CDR3 is TGTGCCATCAGCCATAGCGGGGCAAGCACAGATACGCAGTATTTT. Protein product: CAISHSGASTDTQYF.

The chain joins TRBV19 to TRBJ1-5, with D tentatively TRBD1 (6 bases). Germline CDR1 LNHDA, CDR2 SQIVND (reference sequence). This CDR3 has 16 residues. V was clipped by 7 bases and J by 3 bases, with 19 bases between them. CDR3: CASIQTYQGFNQPQHF. CDR3 DNA: TGTGCCAGTATCCAGACATACCAGGGGTTCAATCAGCCCCAGCATTTT.

This clone was recorded at least ten times. The rearrangement joins TRBV6-5 to TRBJ2-7; tentatively, D is TRBD2 (5 bases). The CDR3 covers 14 residues. V lost 2 bases and J lost 6, with 14 bases in between. Germline values: CDR1 MNHEY, CDR2 SVGAGI. The CDR3 loop is CASSYTNGGSEQYF. CDR3 nucleotides: TGTGCCAGCAGTTACACGAACGGAGGATCCGAGCAGTACTTC.

To note about this clone: Other DNA sequences from this sample encode an identical CDR3 as well. The chain recombines TRBV18 with TRBJ2-3, with 9 bases aligning to TRBD1. This CDR3 is 15 amino acids long. The V and J ends lost 0 bases and 4 bases, in that order; junction bases with no gene match: 2. Germline V gene lookup returns CDR1 KGHSH and CDR2 LQKENI. This CDR3 is CASSPPGQGSDTQYF. Here the CDR3 DNA reads TGTGCCAGCTCACCACCGGGACAGGGTTCAGATACGCAGTATTTT.

The chain joins TRBV2 to TRBJ1-2, with TRBD1 identical over 10 bases. Trimming at V came to 4 bases and at J to 4 bases, leaving 15 bases not matched to a gene. The CDR3 totals 18 residues. Germline CDR1 SNHLY, CDR2 FYNNEI. CDR3 coding DNA: TGTGCCAGCAGTGGCAATCGACAGGGGGCGGATTATTCCTATGGCTACACCTTC. This sequence encodes CASSGNRQGADYSYGYTF.

This clone turned up a few times. This sequence joins TRBV4-1 and TRBJ1-2, with D unclear. The length of the CDR3 is 14 residues. V was cut by 4 bases and J by 0 bases, with 9 bases left in between. Germline V CDR1 and CDR2: MGHRA, YSYEKL. CDR3: CASSLRRTNYGYTF. CDR3 DNA: TGCGCCAGCAGCCTTCGGAGGACTAACTATGGCTACACCTTC.

Note on this clone: One end of the junction varies from germline; a read error may be responsible. V and J are TRBV9 and TRBJ1-1, with D perhaps TRBD1 (5 bases). The CDR3 extends over 13 amino acids. Germline loops: CDR1 SGDLS, CDR2 YYNGEE. This chain's CDR3 is CTGGVHINTEAFF. CDR3 DNA: TGCACCGGAGGGGTCCACATAAACACTGAAGCTTTCTTT.